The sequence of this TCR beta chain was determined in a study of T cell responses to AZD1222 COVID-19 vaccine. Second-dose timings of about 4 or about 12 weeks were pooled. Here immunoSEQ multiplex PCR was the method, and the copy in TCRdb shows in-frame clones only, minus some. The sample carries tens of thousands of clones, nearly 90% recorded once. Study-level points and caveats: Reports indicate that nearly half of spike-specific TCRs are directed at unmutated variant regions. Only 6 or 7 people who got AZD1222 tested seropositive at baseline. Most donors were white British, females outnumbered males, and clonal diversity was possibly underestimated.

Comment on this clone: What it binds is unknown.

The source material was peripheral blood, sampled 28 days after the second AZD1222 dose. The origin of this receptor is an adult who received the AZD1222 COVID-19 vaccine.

CDR3 nucleotides: TGTGCCAGCAGTGTGGACAGGACCTACGAGCAGTACTTC. Protein sequence: CASSVDRTYEQYF. The chain joins TRBV2 to TRBJ2-7; 7 nucleotides agree with TRBD1. Germline V lookup: CDR1 SNHLY, CDR2 FYNNEI. The ends lost 4 bases at V and 2 bases at J; junction bases unmatched: 2. This CDR3 spans 13 amino acids.